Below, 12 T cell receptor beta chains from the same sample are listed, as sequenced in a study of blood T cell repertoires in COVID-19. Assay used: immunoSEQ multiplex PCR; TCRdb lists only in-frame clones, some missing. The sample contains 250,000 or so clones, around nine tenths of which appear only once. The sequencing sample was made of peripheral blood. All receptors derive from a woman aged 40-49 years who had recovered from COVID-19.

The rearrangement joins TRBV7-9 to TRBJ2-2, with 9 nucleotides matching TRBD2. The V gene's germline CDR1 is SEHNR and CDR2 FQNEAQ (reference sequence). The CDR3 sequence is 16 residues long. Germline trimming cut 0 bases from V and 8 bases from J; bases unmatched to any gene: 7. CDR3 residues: CASSLAAGGPAGELFF. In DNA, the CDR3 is TGTGCCAGCAGCTTAGCTGCGGGAGGGCCGGCGGGGGAGCTGTTTTTT.

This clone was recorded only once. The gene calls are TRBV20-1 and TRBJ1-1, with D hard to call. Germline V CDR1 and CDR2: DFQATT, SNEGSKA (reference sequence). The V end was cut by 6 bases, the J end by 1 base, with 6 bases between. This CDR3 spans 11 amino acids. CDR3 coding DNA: TGCAGTGCGGCAAAGAACACTGAAGCTTTCTTT. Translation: CSAAKNTEAFF.

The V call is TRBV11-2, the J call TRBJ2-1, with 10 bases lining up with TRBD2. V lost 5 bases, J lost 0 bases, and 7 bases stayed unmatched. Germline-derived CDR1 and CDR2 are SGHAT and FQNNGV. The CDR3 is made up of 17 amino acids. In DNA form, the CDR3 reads TGTGCCAGCAGCCAGGGACTAGCGTATAGCTCCTACAATGAGCAGTTCTTC. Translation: CASSQGLAYSSYNEQFF.

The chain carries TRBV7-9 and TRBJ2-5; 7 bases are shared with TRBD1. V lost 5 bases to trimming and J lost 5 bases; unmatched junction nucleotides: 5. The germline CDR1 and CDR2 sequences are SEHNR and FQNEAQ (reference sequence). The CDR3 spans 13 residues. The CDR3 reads CASSQGGRETQYF. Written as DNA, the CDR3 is TGTGCCAGCAGCCAAGGGGGCAGGGAGACCCAGTACTTC.

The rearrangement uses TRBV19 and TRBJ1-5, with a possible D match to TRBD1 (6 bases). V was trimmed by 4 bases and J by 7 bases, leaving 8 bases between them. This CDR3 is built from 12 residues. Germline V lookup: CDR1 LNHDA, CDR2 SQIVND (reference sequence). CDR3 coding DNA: TGTGCCAGTAGTAGAGGGGGACAGCCCCAGCATTTT. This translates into CASSRGGQPQHF.

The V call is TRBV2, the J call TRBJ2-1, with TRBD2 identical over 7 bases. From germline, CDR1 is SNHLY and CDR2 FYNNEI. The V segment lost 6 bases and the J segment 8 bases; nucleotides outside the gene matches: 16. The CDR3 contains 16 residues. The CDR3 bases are TGTGCCAGCAGCCCCCCGGGGGGAGGCAGGGTGGATGAGCAGTTCTTC. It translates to CASSPPGGGRVDEQFF.

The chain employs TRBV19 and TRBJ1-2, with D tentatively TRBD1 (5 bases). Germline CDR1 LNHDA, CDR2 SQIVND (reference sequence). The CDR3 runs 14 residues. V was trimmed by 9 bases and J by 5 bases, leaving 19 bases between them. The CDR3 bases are TGTGCCAGCCACAGCGGGGCGCGGTGGTATGGCTACACCTTC. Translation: CASHSGARWYGYTF.

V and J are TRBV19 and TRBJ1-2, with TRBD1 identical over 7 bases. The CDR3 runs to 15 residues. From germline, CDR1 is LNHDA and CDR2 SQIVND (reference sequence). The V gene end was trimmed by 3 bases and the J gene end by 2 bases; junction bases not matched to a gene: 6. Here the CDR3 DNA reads TGTGCCAGTAGTATTGGGGCAGGGGGGAACTATGGCTACACCTTC. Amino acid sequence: CASSIGAGGNYGYTF.

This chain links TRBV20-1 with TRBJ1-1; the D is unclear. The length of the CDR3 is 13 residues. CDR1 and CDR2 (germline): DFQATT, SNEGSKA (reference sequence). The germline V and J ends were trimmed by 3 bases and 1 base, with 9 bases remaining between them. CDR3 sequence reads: CSASSGRNTEAFF. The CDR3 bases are TGCAGTGCTAGTTCCGGGAGGAACACTGAAGCTTTCTTT.

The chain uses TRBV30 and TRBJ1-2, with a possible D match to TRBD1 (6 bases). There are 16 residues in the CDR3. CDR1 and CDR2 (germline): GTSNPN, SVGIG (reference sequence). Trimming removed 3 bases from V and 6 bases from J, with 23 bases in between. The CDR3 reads CAWRRGHIGTIHGYTF. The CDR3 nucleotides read TGTGCCTGGAGACGGGGTCACATCGGGACAATCCATGGCTACACCTTC.

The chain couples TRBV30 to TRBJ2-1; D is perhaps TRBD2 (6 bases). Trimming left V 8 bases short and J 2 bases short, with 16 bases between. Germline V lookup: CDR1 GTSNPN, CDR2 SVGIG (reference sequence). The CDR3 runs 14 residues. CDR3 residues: CARGSSETYNEQFF. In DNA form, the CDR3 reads TGTGCCCGGGGGTCTAGCGAGACCTACAATGAGCAGTTCTTC. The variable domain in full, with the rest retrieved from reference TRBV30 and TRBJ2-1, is SQTIHQWPATLVQPVGSPLSLECTVEGTSNPNLYWYRQAAGRGLQLLFYSVGIGQISSEVPQNLSASRPQDRQFILSSKKLLLSDSGFYLCARGSSETYNEQFFGPGTRLTVL.

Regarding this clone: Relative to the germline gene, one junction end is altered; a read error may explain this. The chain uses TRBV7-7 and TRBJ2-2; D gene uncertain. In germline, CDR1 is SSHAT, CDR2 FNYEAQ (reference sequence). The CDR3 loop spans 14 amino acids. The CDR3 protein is CASSLERGTGELFF. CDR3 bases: TGTGCTAGCAGCTTAGAGCGTGGCACCGGGGAGCTGTTTTTT.